Each of the 12 T cell receptor beta chains below was sequenced from the same sample in a study of PD-1 blockade in mismatch repair-deficient tumors. Clones were sequenced by immunoSEQ multiplex PCR, and TCRdb holds only the in-frame ones, with some missing. Among 80,000 to 130,000 clones, about 79% were seen once, and the ten largest hold roughly 6.3%. Sequencing used peripheral blood, obtained 36 weeks after starting pembrolizumab. Every receptor here comes from an adult with mismatch repair-deficient cancer.

The CDR3 reads CATIGGETQYF. CDR3 nucleotide sequence: TGTGCCACCATTGGGGGGGAGACCCAGTACTTC. The chain is built from TRBV7-2 and TRBJ2-5; tentatively, D is TRBD2 (6 bases). The germline V and J ends were trimmed by 10 bases and 5 bases, with 11 bases remaining between them. The CDR3 extends over 11 amino acids. In germline, CDR1 is SGHTA, CDR2 FQGNSA.

A few counts support this clone. V is TRBV7-6 and J is TRBJ2-1, with D perhaps TRBD2 (6 bases). Germline CDR1 SGHVS, CDR2 FNYEAQ. V lost 4 bases, J lost 3 bases, and 7 bases lay in between. The CDR3 totals 13 residues. The CDR3 DNA reads as TGTGCCAGCAGCTCGGGACTCTACAATGAGCAGTTCTTC. Its protein is CASSSGLYNEQFF.

As DNA, the CDR3 is TGTGCCATCGGAGGACAGGGCCAAATTGTCGAGCAGTACTTC. This gives the protein CAIGGQGQIVEQYF. J is TRBJ2-7 and V is TRBV10-3, with 8 bases lining up with TRBD1. The CDR3 covers 14 residues. Germline V lookup: CDR1 ENHRY, CDR2 SYGVKD. V lost 8 bases, J lost 6 bases, and 12 bases stayed unmatched.

The chain joins TRBV6-5 to TRBJ2-1, with D uncertain. This CDR3 region has 15 residues. The germline gives CDR1 MNHEY, CDR2 SVGAGI. The V and J ends lost 0 bases and 6 bases respectively, with 12 bases between them. CDR3 nucleotide sequence: TGTGCCAGCAGTTACTCCGCCAAAAGTAGCAATGAGCAGTTCTTC. Its translation is CASSYSAKSSNEQFF.

The count of this clone is one. This chain joins TRBV15 and TRBJ1-1; 9 positions agree with TRBD1. Germline CDR1 is LNHNV and CDR2 is YYDKDF (reference sequence). Losses at the gene ends were 3 bases for V and 4 bases for J; bases not matched to a gene: 6. The CDR3 covers 15 residues. The CDR3 nucleotides read TGTGCCACCAGCAGTCGCCGGGACAGGGTCACTGAAGCTTTCTTT. This sequence encodes CATSSRRDRVTEAFF. The full variable domain, in which reference TRBV15 and TRBJ1-1 provide the parts outside the CDR3, is DAMVIQNPRYQVTQFGKPVTLSCSQTLNHNVMYWYQQKSSQAPKLLFHYYDKDFNNEADTPDNFQSRRPNTSFCFLDIRSPGLGDTAMYLCATSSRRDRVTEAFFGQGTRLTVV.

This chain links TRBV28 with TRBJ1-5; D remains ambiguous. The V end was cut by 2 bases, the J end by 9 bases, with 8 bases between. CDR3 size: 12 residues. The germline V gene encodes CDR1 MDHEN and CDR2 SYDVKM. Here the CDR3 DNA reads TGTGCCAGCAGTTTAGAACGGGGGCCCCAGCATTTT. Protein sequence: CASSLERGPQHF.

This sequence joins TRBV11-3 and TRBJ2-2; 8 bases fit TRBD1. CDR3 length equals 16 residues. V dropped 5 bases and J dropped 1; count of bases not matched to a gene: 6. Germline V gives CDR1 SGHNT, CDR2 YENEEA. CDR3 residues: CASSPWGTGNTGELFF. As DNA, the CDR3 is TGTGCCAGCAGCCCTTGGGGGACAGGGAACACCGGGGAGCTGTTTTTT.

The chain carries TRBV7-6 and TRBJ2-7; 10 bases map to TRBD2. The CDR3 consists of 14 residues. The trim removed 4 bases at V and 3 bases at J, leaving 3 bases unmatched. The germline gives CDR1 SGHVS, CDR2 FNYEAQ. The CDR3 DNA is TGTGCCAGCAGCTATCGGACTAGCGGCTACGAGCAGTACTTC. It codes for CASSYRTSGYEQYF.

This clone was counted a single time. The J gene is TRBJ1-3, the V gene TRBV11-2, with 9 bases aligning to TRBD1. Germline lookup yields CDR1 SGHAT and CDR2 FQNNGV. The CDR3 extends over 16 amino acids. The ends lost 3 bases at V and 8 bases at J; junction bases unmatched: 11. This CDR3 is CASSFGTGSVGDTIYF. The CDR3 DNA reads as TGTGCCAGCAGCTTTGGGACAGGGAGCGTTGGCGACACCATATATTTT.

The chain combines TRBV5-1 with TRBJ2-7; 12 nucleotides line up with TRBD2. Germline lookup yields CDR1 SGHRS and CDR2 YFSETQ. V lost 4 bases and J lost 7; bases outside the gene matches: 12. This CDR3 has 16 residues. The CDR3, as DNA: TGCGCCAGCAGCAGGTCCCTAGCGGGAGGGCCTAAGGAGCAGTACTTC. Its translation: CASSRSLAGGPKEQYF.

This chain links TRBV11-1 with TRBJ1-1, with D unresolved. The CDR3 runs to 13 residues. CDR1 and CDR2 from the germline V gene are SGHAT and FQDESV (reference sequence). The germline V and J ends were trimmed by 7 bases and 6 bases, with 15 bases remaining between them. In nucleotides, the CDR3 is TGTGCCAGCAAAAAATCGAAAGTCTCTGAAGCTTTCTTT. Its protein is CASKKSKVSEAFF.

The chain combines TRBV6-1 with TRBJ1-5, with TRBD1 as a possible D gene (6 bases). This CDR3 is built from 14 residues. Germline lookup yields CDR1 MNHNS and CDR2 SASEGT. The ends were cut back, 10 bases at V and 7 bases at J, with 20 bases in the middle. CDR3 protein: CAIKDSGVGQPQHF. CDR3 in DNA: TGTGCCATCAAGGACAGTGGGGTGGGGCAGCCCCAGCATTTT.